These 12 T cell receptor beta chains were all obtained from the same sample, sequenced in a study of blood T cell repertoires in COVID-19. Only in-frame clones appear in the TCRdb table, and some are missing; sequencing was by immunoSEQ multiplex PCR. The table has around 180,000 clones, around 90% seen once. The source material was peripheral blood. The receptors originated from a man aged 55 to 69 with acute or convalescent COVID-19.

The chain joins TRBV11-2 to TRBJ1-2; D is ambiguous. Germline V gene data show CDR1 as SGHAT and CDR2 as FQNNGV. Trimming pared 2 bases from V and 4 bases from J, leaving 8 bases between. The CDR3 consists of 13 residues. For the CDR3, the DNA is TGTGCCAGCAGCTTATCCCCAGGCTATGGCTACACCTTC. Protein: CASSLSPGYGYTF.

V is TRBV15 and J is TRBJ2-1; D unresolved. V was clipped by 1 base and J by 7 bases, with 5 bases between them. There are 12 residues in the CDR3. Germline-derived CDR1 and CDR2 are LNHNV and YYDKDF (reference sequence). This CDR3 reads CATSRVENEQFF. The CDR3 DNA reads TGTGCCACCAGCAGAGTAGAGAATGAGCAGTTCTTC.

J is TRBJ1-2 and V is TRBV7-6; D is unresolved. V gave up 1 base and J gave up 8 bases, with 8 bases separating them. CDR3 length: 12 amino acids. Per germline, CDR1 SGHVS and CDR2 FNYEAQ. The DNA of the CDR3 is TGTGCCAGCAGCTTAGGAGGAGAAGGCTACACCTTC. Protein sequence: CASSLGGEGYTF.

The V call is TRBV5-8, the J call TRBJ1-6; the D gene is possibly TRBD1 (6 bases). The CDR3 extends over 15 amino acids. The germline V and J ends were trimmed by 1 base and 2 bases, with 7 bases remaining between them. Germline V gives CDR1 SGHTS, CDR2 YDEGEE. DNA for the CDR3: TGTGCCAGCAGCTTGACAGGGACCTATAATTCACCCCTCCACTTT. It is translated as CASSLTGTYNSPLHF.

This clone was recorded once. The genes are TRBV3-1 (or the pseudogene TRBV3-2) and TRBJ2-5; 8 bases fit TRBD1. Germline V gene data show CDR1 as LGHDT and CDR2 as YNNKEL (reference sequence). Trimming took 0 bases from V and 6 from J; bases not matched to a gene: 15. The CDR3 consists of 18 residues. CDR3 nucleotide sequence: TGTGCCAGCAGCCAAGAGGGAAGGGAGACAGGGGTACGAAAGACCCAGTACTTC. It translates to CASSQEGRETGVRKTQYF.

The gene calls are TRBV10-3 and TRBJ1-2; 7 nucleotides agree with TRBD1. Unmatched junction bases numbered 13, after V lost 10 bases and J lost 8 bases. The CDR3 is made up of 13 amino acids. The V gene's germline CDR1 is ENHRY and CDR2 SYGVKD. The DNA for the CDR3 is TGTGCCAATCGACCCGGGACAGAGGGGGGCTACACCTTC. This encodes CANRPGTEGGYTF.

This clone was observed a handful of times. The rearrangement joins TRBV5-1 to TRBJ2-7; 9 nucleotides match TRBD1. The V gene's germline CDR1 is SGHRS and CDR2 YFSETQ. The V segment lost 4 bases and the J segment 3 bases; nucleotides outside the gene matches: 5. The CDR3 spans 14 residues. The CDR3 region has the DNA TGCGCCAGCAGCGCGGGACAGGGTATCTACGAGCAGTACTTC. Its protein product is CASSAGQGIYEQYF.

The V and J genes are TRBV3-1 (or the pseudogene TRBV3-2) and TRBJ2-4; 7 nucleotides line up with TRBD2. V lost 0 bases, J lost 6 bases, and 2 bases stayed unmatched. There are 14 residues in the CDR3. Germline V lookup: CDR1 LGHDT, CDR2 YNNKEL (reference sequence). The DNA for the CDR3 is TGTGCCAGCAGCCAAGACGGGGGGAGAAACATTCAGTACTTC. This translates into CASSQDGGRNIQYF.

The rearrangement links TRBV30 to TRBJ1-2; possibly TRBD1 for D (5 bases). V was trimmed by 2 bases and J by 3 bases, leaving 16 bases between them. The length of the CDR3 is 15 residues. Germline assignment: CDR1 GTSNPN and CDR2 SVGIG (reference sequence). The CDR3 sequence: CAWSRRGTSDYGYTF. The CDR3 DNA sequence: TGTGCCTGGAGTCGTCGCGGGACTAGCGACTATGGCTACACCTTC.

The chain recombines TRBV23-1 with TRBJ2-7, with TRBD1 identical over 12 bases. TRBV23-1 qualifies as an ORF whose function is uncertain. The junction had 17 bases not matched to a gene; V was cut back by 7 bases and J by 4 bases. The CDR3 length is 18 residues. CDR3 in DNA: TGCGCCAGCACTTTACCGGGACAGGGGGCCAAAGGTCTGTACGAGCAGTACTTC. Amino acids: CASTLPGQGAKGLYEQYF.

The rearrangement joins TRBV6-4 to TRBJ2-2; 7 positions agree with TRBD1. CDR3 length equals 14 residues. The ends lost 7 bases at V and 4 bases at J; junction bases unmatched: 6. Germline values: CDR1 MRHNA, CDR2 SNTAGT. The DNA of the CDR3 is TGTGCCAGCAAGACAGGGTATAGCACCGGGGAGCTGTTTTTT. This encodes CASKTGYSTGELFF.

V gene TRBV7-9 combines with J gene TRBJ2-7; TRBD2 matches at 8 bases. V lost 5 bases to trimming and J lost 3 bases; unmatched junction nucleotides: 9. The CDR3 runs 15 residues. CDR1 and CDR2 (germline): SEHNR, FQNEAQ (reference sequence). CDR3 residues: CASSRTGGAHYEQYF. The CDR3 nucleotides are TGTGCCAGCAGCCGCACGGGGGGGGCCCACTACGAGCAGTACTTC. Drawing the rest from reference TRBV7-9 and TRBJ2-7, the complete variable domain is DTGVSQNPRHKITKRGQNVTFRCDPISEHNRLYWYRQTLGQGPEFLTYFQNEAQLEKSRLLSDRFSAERPKGSFSTLEIQRTEQGDSAMYLCASSRTGGAHYEQYFGPGTRLTVT.